These 5 T cell receptor beta chains share one sample of origin, sequenced in a study of blood T cells in healthy people across ages (dated by TCRdb to between 2014 and 2017). The library was prepared using 5' RACE. For sequencing, an Illumina HiSeq 2500 was employed. The second PCR ran for roughly 7 to 12 cycles and used a J-beta primer mix along with a sample-barcoded 5' primer. In TCRdb, the public reads were trimmed at Q25 with fastp and aligned with MiXCR, with productive beta chains retained. Rows with a matching CDR3 protein are joined into one entry that keeps the most common DNA and genes. This sample lists roughly 900,000 distinct CDR3 sequences; roughly 50% were detected once. Together, the top ten hold 13% of the sample. The material sequenced was blood. The receptor source for this set is a young man in good health.

The genes are TRBV3-1 and TRBJ2-7; 7 bases match TRBD1. Germline V gene data show CDR1 as LGHDT and CDR2 as YNNKEL (reference sequence). The CDR3 runs 13 residues. J was trimmed by 5 bases and V by 4 bases; bases with no gene match: 5. CDR3 protein: CASSPTGNHEQYF. In nucleotides, the CDR3 is TGTGCCAGCAGCCCGACAGGGAACCACGAGCAGTACTTC.

This clonotype was seen ten or more times. V gene TRBV9 combines with J gene TRBJ2-5; the D gene is possibly TRBD2 (5 bases). Germline-derived CDR1 and CDR2 are SGDLS and YYNGEE. The CDR3 sequence is 15 residues long. V lost 0 bases, J lost 5 bases, and 14 bases lay in between. The CDR3 reads CASSVGGRTVETQYF. The CDR3 nucleotides are TGTGCCAGCAGCGTAGGAGGGCGGACGGTGGAGACCCAGTACTTC.

As concerns this clonotype: One end of the junction fails to match germline, which may point to a read error. V gene TRBV2 combines with J gene TRBJ1-3, with D perhaps TRBD1 (5 bases). Germline CDR1 reads SNHLY; CDR2 reads FYNNEI. CDR3 length equals 14 residues. CDR3 residues: CASSSDSPGNTIYF. Here the CDR3 DNA reads TGTGCCAGCTCTAGCGACAGCCCTGGGAACACCATATATTTT.

The chain uses TRBV7-2 and TRBJ1-1; no clear D gene. From germline, CDR1 is SGHTA and CDR2 FQGNSA. This CDR3 contains 15 residues. The V end lost 1 base, the J end lost 0 bases, and 9 bases lay between the germline ends. CDR3 residues: CASSLEGILNTEAFF. As DNA, the CDR3 is TGTGCCAGCAGCTTAGAAGGGATTTTGAACACTGAAGCTTTCTTT.

Remarks on this clonotype: One junction end does not reproduce the germline sequence, and a read error may be involved. The chain couples TRBV9 to TRBJ2-3, with a weak D call TRBD2 (7 bases). Germline values: CDR1 SGDLS, CDR2 YYNGEE. The CDR3 spans 14 residues. The CDR3 DNA follows: TGTACCAGCAGCGTTGAGGGGGGGACAGATACGCAGTATTTT. Amino acid sequence: CTSSVEGGTDTQYF.